This record concerns one TCR beta chain sequence. The CDR3 loop spans 14 amino acids. Deletions cut 3 bases from V and 0 bases from J, with 9 bases between. This entry comes from a study of CD8 T cells in ankylosing spondylitis. TCRdb called the 5' RACE reads again in MiXCR, with one record for every CDR3 protein. The repertoire consists of a few hundred thousand distinct CDR3 sequences, with 20% to 30% occurring once and the leading ten covering roughly 0.67%. The chain is built from TRBV12-3 or TRBV12-4 and TRBJ2-7; D gene unclear. This sequence was found in a male donor with ankylosing spondylitis or in good health (not recorded which). The source material was blood, either unsorted or a sorted T cell fraction (not recorded which). The CDR3 spells CASSFDTRSYEQYF. The CDR3 DNA reads TGTGCCAGCAGTTTCGACACGCGCTCCTACGAGCAGTACTTC.